The 12 T cell receptor beta chains in this list originate from one sample, sequenced in a study of T cells of healthy individuals (dated by TCRdb to the late 2010s). Libraries came from 5' RACE. TCRdb lists the instrument as Illumina MiSeq. TCRdb reprocessing: public reads trimmed at Q25 with fastp, clones called with MiXCR, in-frame beta chains kept. Rows matching on CDR3 protein sequence are summarized as one entry with the most common DNA and genes. Across this sample there are 65,000 to 95,000 distinct CDR3 sequences, with 4% to 5.5% seen only once. The ten largest make up 7.5% of the sample. The origin of the receptors is a female donor in good health.

This clonotype has a count of ten or more. This chain connects TRBV12-3 or TRBV12-4 to TRBJ1-2; maybe TRBD1 (5 bases). Trimming shortened V by 3 bases and J by 2 bases, and 13 bases separated the two germline ends. The CDR3 extends over 15 amino acids. The CDR3 bases are TGTGCCAGCAGTTTCTGGGGGGTCCTCAACTATGGCTACACCTTC. Translating it yields CASSFWGVLNYGYTF.

There are many counts of this clonotype. The J gene is TRBJ2-1, the V gene TRBV7-9, with unresolved D. The V end was cut by 9 bases, the J end by 1 base, with 13 bases between. The CDR3 runs 14 residues. Looked up from germline, CDR1 is SEHNR and CDR2 is FQNEAQ (reference sequence). The CDR3 region is CASFRGGSYNEQFF. The DNA for the CDR3 is TGTGCCAGTTTCAGAGGTGGATCCTACAATGAGCAGTTCTTC.

Sample share makes this clonotype medium-sized. V and J are TRBV4-1 and TRBJ2-5; 10 nucleotides agree with TRBD1. Germline V gene sequence: CDR1 MGHRA, CDR2 YSYEKL. The V and J ends lost 8 bases and 5 bases, in that order; junction bases with no gene match: 11. CDR3 length equals 15 residues. This CDR3 is CASGPGTGDGETQYF. The CDR3 DNA sequence: TGCGCCAGCGGTCCCGGGACAGGGGACGGGGAGACCCAGTACTTC.

The CDR3 reads CASSGRDRGLVPTEAFF. The CDR3 coding sequence is TGTGCCAGCAGCGGCAGGGACAGGGGCTTGGTTCCCACTGAAGCTTTCTTT. The genes are TRBV7-9 and TRBJ1-1, with 10 nucleotides matching TRBD1. Germline assignment: CDR1 SEHNR and CDR2 FQNEAQ (reference sequence). This CDR3 has 17 residues. V shed 5 bases, J shed 4 bases, and the junction held 13 bases outside the gene matches.

Written as DNA, the CDR3 is TGTGCCAGCAGCCAAGATACTAGCGGGAGGGCCGGGGAGCAGTTCTTC. Translating gives CASSQDTSGRAGEQFF. This chain links TRBV3-1 with TRBJ2-1, with 13 bases aligning to TRBD2. The germline CDR1 and CDR2 sequences are LGHDT and YNNKEL (reference sequence). J was trimmed by 10 bases and V by 0 bases; bases with no gene match: 6. The CDR3 is 16 residues long.

Many counts were recorded for this clonotype. This sequence joins TRBV12-3 or TRBV12-4 and TRBJ1-4; D remains unclear. The CDR3 is 15 residues long. V was shortened by 6 bases and J by 0 bases, with 11 bases between the two germline ends. Here the CDR3 reads CASSDLVATNEKLFF. The CDR3 DNA reads as TGTGCCAGCAGCGATCTAGTTGCAACTAATGAAAAACTGTTTTTT.

Ten or more counts support this clonotype. The chain employs TRBV28 and TRBJ1-4; no firm D call. Germline lookup yields CDR1 MDHEN and CDR2 SYDVKM. V gave up 5 bases and J gave up 4 bases, with 14 bases separating them. There are 15 residues in the CDR3. The CDR3 region has the DNA TGTGCCAGCAGTGCCGGAGGCGAGCTTAATGAAAAACTGTTTTTT. It codes for CASSAGGELNEKLFF.

This clonotype was seen a few times. The chain uses TRBV3-1 and TRBJ2-7, with 7 positions matching TRBD2. Germline trimming cut 6 bases from V and 7 bases from J; bases unmatched to any gene: 12. This CDR3 region has 14 residues. Germline CDR1 and CDR2: LGHDT and YNNKEL (reference sequence). CDR3 coding DNA: TGTGCCAGCAGGGCTTCAGGGTTACTAGCGGAGCAGTACTTC. It yields the protein CASRASGLLAEQYF.

This sequence joins TRBV7-8 and TRBJ1-2; D remains ambiguous. The germline gives CDR1 SGHVS, CDR2 FQNEAQ. The ends were cut back, 5 bases at V and 0 bases at J, with 19 bases in the middle. CDR3 length equals 17 residues. In DNA form, the CDR3 reads TGTGCCAGCAGCCCATTGACACTGACCGCTTCTAACTATGGCTACACCTTC. Its translation: CASSPLTLTASNYGYTF.

There are many counts of this clonotype. The chain is built from TRBV6-6 and TRBJ1-5; D not resolved. V lost 3 bases and J 7 bases, leaving 7 bases between the germline ends. The length of the CDR3 is 12 residues. The germline V gene has CDR1 MNHNY and CDR2 SVGAGI (reference sequence). CDR3 in DNA: TGTGCCAGCAGTTATGGCGAGCAGCCCCAGCATTTT. Its translation: CASSYGEQPQHF.

This clonotype occurred many times. This chain uses TRBV30 with TRBJ2-1; D not certain. The CDR3 length is 15 residues. Germline V gene sequence: CDR1 GTSNPN, CDR2 SVGIG (reference sequence). Trimming removed 0 bases at V and 0 bases at J, with 9 bases between. The CDR3 spells CAWSVLSSSYNEQFF. The CDR3 DNA sequence: TGTGCCTGGAGTGTACTTTCGAGCTCCTACAATGAGCAGTTCTTC.

This clonotype was detected many times. The chain couples TRBV25-1 to TRBJ2-7; D is possibly TRBD2 (6 bases). Trimming took off 2 bases at V and 3 bases at J, with 14 bases between the two ends. The CDR3 consists of 15 residues. The germline V gene has CDR1 MGHDK and CDR2 SYGVNS. The CDR3 coding sequence is TGTGCCAGCAGTGAAGGTATGGGGGGTAGCTACGAGCAGTACTTC. As protein: CASSEGMGGSYEQYF.